This T cell receptor beta chain was captured by sequencing in a study of post-analysis software for immune sequencing data. This clonotype was found a few times. The antigen is undetermined. Broader study findings: Under the F measure, samples that were prepared in one batch clustered strongly together.

Every TCR beta cDNA library bore unique molecular identifiers. TCRdb independently ran MiXCR on the PCR reads; one entry per CDR3 protein. Here the sample spans about 160,000 distinct CDR3 sequences, under 40% being singletons. Trimming took 3 bases from V and 3 from J, leaving 17 bases between them. The CDR3 sequence is 16 residues long. This specimen consisted of blood, obtained after autologous hematopoietic stem cell transplantation. The chain uses TRBV12-3 or TRBV12-4 and TRBJ2-5; unclear D gene. The TCR was taken from a girl aged 5 to 17 with multiple sclerosis. The CDR3 protein is CASSFIFGPTKETQYF. CDR3 DNA sequence: TGTGCCAGCAGTTTCATTTTCGGGCCAACAAAAGAGACCCAGTACTTC.